A selection of T cell receptor beta chains follows, all from one sample in a study of CD8 T cells in Susac syndrome. Using its own MiXCR run on the immunoSEQ multiplex PCR reads, TCRdb lists one record per CDR3 protein. The table records 150,000 to 200,000 distinct CDR3 sequences, over 85% of them present only once. The sequencing input was CD4+ T cells from PBMCs. These receptors were obtained from a human donor in good health. CDR3s include the opening cysteine and the closing phenylalanine or tryptophan. A D gene is named only where the DNA matches it firmly. A clone size is listed for some rows: how often the clone was seen (once, few, many), or a class if it is expanded.

J gene: TRBJ1-5; V gene: TRBV2; D gene: -; clone size: -; CDR3 protein: CASSEPVQPQHF; CDR3 DNA: TGTGCCAGCAGTGAACCAGTTCAGCCCCAGCATTTT
J gene: TRBJ1-6; V gene: TRBV2; D gene: TRBD1; clone size: -; CDR3 protein: CASRDRGNSPLHF; CDR3 DNA: TGTGCCAGCAGGGACAGGGGTAATTCACCCCTCCACTTT
J gene: TRBJ1-2; V gene: TRBV18; D gene: TRBD1; clone size: once; CDR3 protein: CASSPTGQGYTF; CDR3 DNA: TGTGCCAGCTCACCAACGGGACAGGGCTACACCTTC
J gene: TRBJ2-7; V gene: TRBV5-1; D gene: -; clone size: -; CDR3 protein: CASSSGPSYEQYF; CDR3 DNA: TGCGCCAGCAGCTCCGGACCTTCCTACGAGCAGTACTTC
J gene: TRBJ2-2; V gene: TRBV19; D gene: -; clone size: -; CDR3 protein: CASSIPRYTGELFF; CDR3 DNA: TGTGCCAGTAGTATCCCGAGGTACACCGGGGAGCTGTTTTTT
J gene: TRBJ1-6; V gene: TRBV30; D gene: -; clone size: -; CDR3 protein: CAWVRGGGTPLHF; CDR3 DNA: TGTGCCTGGGTACGGGGTGGAGGGACACCCCTCCACTTT
J gene: TRBJ2-1; V gene: TRBV29-1; D gene: -; clone size: -; CDR3 protein: CSVVAVAYNEQFF; CDR3 DNA: TGCAGCGTTGTGGCAGTAGCTTACAATGAGCAGTTCTTC
J gene: TRBJ2-1; V gene: TRBV19; D gene: -; clone size: -; CDR3 protein: CASSIRTGYDEQFF; CDR3 DNA: TGTGCCAGTAGTATCCGAACAGGGTACGATGAGCAGTTCTTC
J gene: TRBJ1-1; V gene: TRBV7-2; D gene: -; clone size: -; CDR3 protein: CASSAWGARNEAFF; CDR3 DNA: TGTGCCAGCAGCGCCTGGGGGGCGCGCAATGAAGCTTTCTTT
J gene: TRBJ2-7; V gene: TRBV3-1; D gene: TRBD1; clone size: -; CDR3 protein: CASSQGGDRGYEQYF; CDR3 DNA: TGTGCCAGCAGCCAAGGGGGGGACAGGGGCTACGAGCAGTACTTC
J gene: TRBJ1-2; V gene: TRBV2; D gene: -; clone size: -; CDR3 protein: CASSDRLGNYGYTF; CDR3 DNA: TGTGCCAGCAGTGACCGTTTGGGAAACTATGGCTACACCTTC
J gene: TRBJ1-2; V gene: TRBV9; D gene: -; clone size: -; CDR3 protein: CASSAQGNYGYTF; CDR3 DNA: TGTGCCAGCAGCGCACAGGGTAACTATGGCTACACCTTC
J gene: TRBJ2-2; V gene: TRBV7-2; D gene: TRBD2; clone size: -; CDR3 protein: CASSSPLSGGNTGELFF; CDR3 DNA: TGTGCCAGCAGCTCCCCCCTCAGCGGGGGGAACACCGGGGAGCTGTTTTTT
J gene: TRBJ1-2; V gene: TRBV28; D gene: -; clone size: -; CDR3 protein: CASSLGQRRGYTF; CDR3 DNA: TGTGCCAGCAGCCTTGGACAGCGTAGGGGCTACACCTTC
J gene: TRBJ2-7; V gene: TRBV12-5; D gene: TRBD1; clone size: -; CDR3 protein: CASGLAGGAQYF; CDR3 DNA: TGTGCTAGTGGTTTGGCAGGGGGCGCACAGTACTTC
J gene: TRBJ2-3; V gene: TRBV20-1; D gene: TRBD1; clone size: -; CDR3 protein: CSTGGTDTQYF; CDR3 DNA: TGCAGTACAGGGGGCACAGATACGCAGTATTTT
J gene: TRBJ2-7; V gene: TRBV3-1; D gene: -; clone size: -; CDR3 protein: CASSQEGHEQYF; CDR3 DNA: TGTGCCAGCAGCCAAGAAGGGCACGAGCAGTACTTC
J gene: TRBJ1-4; V gene: TRBV20-1; D gene: -; clone size: -; CDR3 protein: CSATMAGVTGKLFF; CDR3 DNA: TGCAGTGCCACTATGGCAGGGGTCACGGGAAAACTGTTTTTT
J gene: TRBJ2-3; V gene: TRBV7-2; D gene: -; clone size: -; CDR3 protein: CASSFTSTVNTQYF; CDR3 DNA: TGTGCCAGCAGCTTCACTTCCACGGTTAATACGCAGTATTTT
J gene: TRBJ2-1; V gene: TRBV2; D gene: TRBD1; clone size: -; CDR3 protein: CASSERSGGSGGEQFF; CDR3 DNA: TGTGCCAGCAGTGAAAGGTCAGGGGGTTCGGGTGGTGAGCAGTTCTTC
J gene: TRBJ1-5; V gene: TRBV27; D gene: -; clone size: -; CDR3 protein: CASNPTGGQPQHF; CDR3 DNA: TGTGCCAGCAACCCGACCGGGGGTCAGCCCCAGCATTTT
J gene: TRBJ2-1; V gene: TRBV29-1; D gene: -; clone size: -; CDR3 protein: CSVGGIYEQFF; CDR3 DNA: TGCAGCGTTGGAGGGATCTATGAGCAGTTCTTC
J gene: TRBJ2-3; V gene: TRBV20-1; D gene: TRBD2; clone size: -; CDR3 protein: CSARSPTSGGTDTQYF; CDR3 DNA: TGCAGTGCTAGATCCCCCACTAGCGGGGGCACAGATACGCAGTATTTT
J gene: TRBJ2-5; V gene: TRBV20-1; D gene: -; clone size: few; CDR3 protein: CSARVRVQETQYF; CDR3 DNA: TGCAGTGCTAGAGTACGGGTCCAAGAGACCCAGTACTTC
J gene: TRBJ1-1; V gene: TRBV6-4; D gene: -; clone size: -; CDR3 protein: CASSDQQGMQAFF; CDR3 DNA: TGTGCCAGCAGTGATCAGCAGGGGATGCAAGCTTTCTTT
J gene: TRBJ1-2; V gene: TRBV20-1; D gene: -; clone size: -; CDR3 protein: CSARAPVAYGYTF; CDR3 DNA: TGCAGTGCTAGGGCCCCAGTTGCCTATGGCTACACCTTC
J gene: TRBJ1-4; V gene: TRBV6-5; D gene: -; clone size: -; CDR3 protein: CASSPTQRGEKLFF; CDR3 DNA: TGTGCCAGCAGCCCGACACAAAGGGGTGAAAAACTGTTTTTT
J gene: TRBJ2-5; V gene: TRBV12-5; D gene: TRBD2; clone size: -; CDR3 protein: CASGRTSGKETQYF; CDR3 DNA: TGTGCTAGTGGTAGGACTAGCGGAAAAGAGACCCAGTACTTC
J gene: TRBJ2-1; V gene: TRBV24-1; D gene: -; clone size: -; CDR3 protein: CATSGTADNEQFF; CDR3 DNA: TGTGCCACCAGTGGGACAGCCGACAATGAGCAGTTCTTC
J gene: TRBJ1-2; V gene: TRBV13; D gene: -; clone size: -; CDR3 protein: CASSRMALLDSYGYTF; CDR3 DNA: TGTGCCAGCAGCCGGATGGCGTTGTTAGATTCCTATGGCTACACCTTC
J gene: TRBJ2-3; V gene: TRBV5-1; D gene: -; clone size: -; CDR3 protein: CASSLLTLSTDTQYF; CDR3 DNA: TGCGCCAGCAGCTTGCTCACACTAAGCACAGATACGCAGTATTTT
J gene: TRBJ2-5; V gene: TRBV7-6; D gene: TRBD2; clone size: few; CDR3 protein: CASSLDGGAGKTQYF; CDR3 DNA: TGTGCCAGCAGCTTAGACGGGGGGGCCGGAAAGACCCAGTACTTC
J gene: TRBJ1-5; V gene: TRBV20-1; D gene: -; clone size: -; CDR3 protein: CSAKSDFNQPQHF; CDR3 DNA: TGCAGTGCTAAATCTGACTTCAATCAGCCCCAGCATTTT
J gene: TRBJ1-3; V gene: TRBV6-5; D gene: -; clone size: -; CDR3 protein: CASTPGGGNTIYF; CDR3 DNA: TGTGCCAGCACCCCTGGAGGGGGAAACACCATATATTTT
J gene: TRBJ1-1; V gene: TRBV27; D gene: -; clone size: -; CDR3 protein: CASSFSGRVNTEAFF; CDR3 DNA: TGTGCCAGCAGTTTCAGTGGGAGGGTGAACACTGAAGCTTTCTTT
J gene: TRBJ2-7; V gene: TRBV18; D gene: TRBD1; clone size: -; CDR3 protein: CASSPPTGQGGGYEQYF; CDR3 DNA: TGTGCCAGCTCACCACCCACCGGACAGGGTGGTGGCTACGAGCAGTACTTC